This T cell receptor (beta chain) came from a study of blood T cells in healthy people across ages. About the research overall: Per two T cells, template switching captured roughly one barcoded beta molecule.

The CDR3 is 14 amino acids. Germline CDR1 and CDR2: ENHRY and SYGVKD. Primed by a sample-barcoded 5' primer and a J-beta primer mix, a second PCR proceeded for 7 to 11 cycles. TCRdb re-called the 5' RACE reads through MiXCR, storing one row per CDR3 protein. The profile shows over a million distinct CDR3 sequences, roughly 45% of them singletons. The sequence derives from an older woman in good health. The chain couples TRBV10-3 to TRBJ2-5; 12 nucleotides line up with TRBD2. The DNA end lines up better with TRBJ2-7; the J call may be wrong. The sequenced sample was blood. The CDR3 protein is CAIKILAGGSEQYF. For the CDR3, the DNA is TGTGCCATCAAGATACTAGCGGGAGGATCCGAGCAGTACTTC.